This paragraph reports one TCR beta chain. Its antigen remains unknown. As to treatment: oral pan-JAK inhibitor, 5-10 mg twice daily. Specimens obtained from alopecia areata patients comprised lesional scalp punch biopsies and peripheral blood. Reverse transcription of extracted RNA yielded cDNA, which provided the sequencing template. Sequenced by immunoSEQ multiplex PCR; TCRdb stores in-frame clones only, minus some. Of around 70,000 clones listed, 29% are singletons. Germline CDR1 SQVTM, CDR2 ANQGSEA. The CDR3 has 12 residues. V dropped 5 bases and J dropped 6 bases, with 13 bases sitting between them. The data derive from a study of CD8+ T cells in alopecia areata. Overall study results and limits: The study also sequences resident alphabeta T cells of normal skin in scalp samples.

Sequencing was performed on CD8+ T cells sorted from blood, taken at week 4, from a patient treated with tofacitinib. The gene calls are TRBV29-1 and TRBJ1-2, with D unclear. The sequence was obtained from a human donor with alopecia areata. The chain's CDR3 is CSVPWEGDGYTF. In DNA, the CDR3 is TGCAGCGTTCCATGGGAAGGTGATGGCTACACCTTC.